This T cell receptor (beta chain) derives from a study of T cells after yellow fever vaccination. Across the whole study: The authors prepared low-cell-number fractions using SMART-Seq v4 Ultra Low Input.

This clonotype was detected a few times. Its antigen remains unknown. TCRdb analysed the 5' RACE reads with MiXCR anew, one entry per CDR3 protein. The sample records some 340,000 distinct CDR3 sequences, approximately 11% being singletons. Broader study findings: Reappearance after the booster was observed for most primary-vaccination clones (roughly 96% CD4, about 90% CD8). Relatively few clonotypes were ones that appeared in both CD4 and CD8 compartments.

This TCR was recovered from a man between 18 and 35 years old who received the YFV17D yellow fever vaccine. This sample comprised CD4+ T cells sorted from PBMCs, obtained 45 days after the yellow fever booster vaccination.

The CDR3 is CASSPSGDTNYGYTF. For the CDR3, the DNA is TGTGCCAGCTCACCATCAGGGGACACTAACTATGGCTACACCTTC. The V gene is TRBV18, the J gene TRBJ1-2; D is possibly TRBD1 (6 bases). With 2 bases removed from V and 0 bases from J, the gap between germline ends came to 10 bases. The CDR3 consists of 15 residues. Germline assignment: CDR1 KGHSH and CDR2 LQKENI.